The 9 T cell receptor beta chains presented below share a single source sample, sequenced in a study of CD8 T cells in Susac syndrome. Reverse transcription of roughly 0.5 to 1 ug RNA was carried out with random hexamers. TCRdb processed the immunoSEQ multiplex PCR reads anew with MiXCR; each CDR3 protein has one entry. The profile covers tens of thousands of distinct CDR3 sequences, with roughly 91% appearing a single time and about 0.52% taken by the ten largest. The sequenced sample consisted of CD8+ T cells from PBMCs. The receptors shown here come from a human donor with multiple sclerosis.

J is TRBJ2-1 and V is TRBV24-1, with TRBD2 identical over 8 bases. V lost 9 bases, J lost 8 bases, and 5 bases stayed unmatched. This CDR3 has 12 amino acids. The V gene's germline CDR1 is KGHDR and CDR2 SFDVKD. CDR3 residues: CATSGGGDEQFF. In DNA, the CDR3 is TGTGCCACCTCCGGGGGGGGCGATGAGCAGTTCTTC.

V and J are TRBV27 and TRBJ2-7; 9 nucleotides match TRBD2. The CDR3 sequence is 15 residues long. The germline CDR1 and CDR2 sequences are MNHEY and SMNVEV (reference sequence). Unmatched junction bases numbered 4, after V lost 3 bases and J lost 1 base. The CDR3 loop is CASSFFAGGSYEQYF. DNA of the CDR3: TGTGCCAGCAGTTTTTTTGCGGGAGGGTCCTACGAGCAGTACTTC.

V usage is TRBV10-2 and J usage is TRBJ2-5, with D possibly being TRBD2 (6 bases). The CDR3 is made up of 15 amino acids. V lost 7 bases and J lost 4, with 19 bases in between. Germline values: CDR1 WSHSY, CDR2 SAAADI. The CDR3 sequence: CASIPAWGVIETQYF. For the CDR3, the DNA is TGCGCCAGCATACCGGCTTGGGGGGTAATAGAGACCCAGTACTTC.

The chain combines TRBV12-3 or TRBV12-4 with TRBJ1-4; D may be TRBD1 (5 bases). The CDR3 has 16 amino acids. V was shortened by 4 bases and J by 4 bases, with 16 bases between the two germline ends. CDR3 residues: CASSSRPDSRNEKLFF. The CDR3 region has the DNA TGTGCCAGCAGTTCTCGCCCCGACAGCCGTAATGAAAAACTGTTTTTT.

V gene TRBV3-1 combines with J gene TRBJ2-3; 10 bases align to TRBD1. Per germline, CDR1 LGHDT and CDR2 YNNKEL (reference sequence). This CDR3 region has 17 residues. The ends lost 2 bases at V and 4 bases at J; junction bases unmatched: 9. The chain's CDR3 is CASSQRQGALNPDTQYF. DNA for the CDR3: TGTGCCAGCAGCCAAAGACAGGGGGCCTTAAATCCAGATACGCAGTATTTT.

This rearrangement joins TRBV27 to TRBJ1-1; no clear D. V was pared by 7 bases and J by 5 bases, with 17 bases between. Per the germline V gene, CDR1 is MNHEY and CDR2 is SMNVEV (reference sequence). This CDR3 contains 14 residues. The CDR3 sequence: CASMVRGSGTEAFF. The CDR3 nucleotides are TGTGCCAGCATGGTGAGAGGTTCGGGAACTGAAGCTTTCTTT.

The chain joins TRBV2 to TRBJ2-7; D unresolved. Germline CDR1 SNHLY, CDR2 FYNNEI. This CDR3 region has 15 residues. V shed 7 bases and J shed 3 bases, with 19 bases lying between them. The CDR3 protein is CASNARGLDGYEQYF. CDR3 nucleotide sequence: TGTGCCAGCAACGCCCGAGGTCTAGATGGCTACGAGCAGTACTTC.

The rearrangement uses TRBV28 and TRBJ1-5; D perhaps matches TRBD1 (6 bases). Deletions cut 5 bases from V and 3 bases from J, with 20 bases between. Germline lookup yields CDR1 MDHEN and CDR2 SYDVKM. The CDR3 loop spans 17 amino acids. For the CDR3, the DNA is TGTGCCAGCAGTGAGGATCCGGGACACGACAACAATCAGCCCCAGCATTTT. Residues: CASSEDPGHDNNQPQHF.

The CDR3 DNA is TGTGCCAGCAGCTTGGGGGTTCCTTCAGGCTCCTACAATGAGCAGTTCTTC. Translated, it gives CASSLGVPSGSYNEQFF. The V call is TRBV7-2, the J call TRBJ2-1; D is possibly TRBD1 or TRBD2 (5 bases each). V was pared by 3 bases and J by 0 bases, with 15 bases between. The germline V gene has CDR1 SGHTA and CDR2 FQGNSA. The CDR3 has 17 amino acids.